This T cell receptor beta chain emerged from a study of OX40 agonist ivuxolimab in advanced cancers. V was cut by 3 bases and J by 16 bases, with 16 bases left in between. CDR3 length: 12 residues. Germline CDR1 reads MNHEY; CDR2 reads SMNVEV (reference sequence). Method: immunoSEQ multiplex PCR; TCRdb's copy keeps in-frame clones and lacks some. The sample includes approximately 47,000 clones, 70% to 90% of them seen just once. V and J are TRBV27 and TRBJ2-1; tentatively, D is TRBD2 (6 bases). This clonotype was sampled from an adult with an advanced solid tumor such as melanoma, head and neck, liver or kidney cancer. Sequenced here: CD4+ or CD8+ T cells sorted from blood, sampled in a trial of the OX40 agonist ivuxolimab. The CDR3 coding sequence is TGTGCCAGCAGTTTGGTGACTAGGACTCTCTTCTTC. This codes for CASSLVTRTLFF.